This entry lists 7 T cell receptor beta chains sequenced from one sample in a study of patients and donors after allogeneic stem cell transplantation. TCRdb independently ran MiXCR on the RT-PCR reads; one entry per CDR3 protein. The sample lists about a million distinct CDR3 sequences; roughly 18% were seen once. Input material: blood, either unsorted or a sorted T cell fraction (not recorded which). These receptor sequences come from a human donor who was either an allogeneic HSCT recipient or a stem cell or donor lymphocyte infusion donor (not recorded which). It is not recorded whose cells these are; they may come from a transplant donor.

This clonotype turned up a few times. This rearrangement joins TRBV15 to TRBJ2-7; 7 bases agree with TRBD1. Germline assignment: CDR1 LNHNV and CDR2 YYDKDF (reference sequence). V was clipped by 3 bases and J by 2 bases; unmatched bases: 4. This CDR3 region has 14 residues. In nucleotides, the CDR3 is TGTGCCACCAGCAGCCGGGGACAGACCTACGAGCAGTACTTC. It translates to CATSSRGQTYEQYF.

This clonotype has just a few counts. CDR3: CASSPDIFNEQFF. The DNA of the CDR3 is TGTGCCAGCAGTCCTGACATCTTCAATGAGCAGTTCTTC. The chain links TRBV7-2 to TRBJ2-1; D remains unclear. CDR1 and CDR2 from the germline V gene are SGHTA and FQGNSA. With 6 bases removed from V and 6 bases from J, the gap between germline ends came to 12 bases. This CDR3 is 13 amino acids long.

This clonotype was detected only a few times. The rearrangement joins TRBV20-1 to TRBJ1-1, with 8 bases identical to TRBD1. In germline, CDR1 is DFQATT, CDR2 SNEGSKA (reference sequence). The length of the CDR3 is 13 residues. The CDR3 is CRGYRGAYTEAFF. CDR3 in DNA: TGCAGAGGCTACAGGGGGGCGTACACTGAAGCTTTCTTT.

The CDR3 loop is CARGAGQETQYF. For the CDR3, the DNA is TGTGCGCGCGGGGCAGGACAAGAGACCCAGTACTTC. The V call is TRBV2, the J call TRBJ2-5, with D perhaps matching TRBD2 (6 bases). The CDR3 has 12 residues. Germline V gene data show CDR1 as SNHLY and CDR2 as FYNNEI.

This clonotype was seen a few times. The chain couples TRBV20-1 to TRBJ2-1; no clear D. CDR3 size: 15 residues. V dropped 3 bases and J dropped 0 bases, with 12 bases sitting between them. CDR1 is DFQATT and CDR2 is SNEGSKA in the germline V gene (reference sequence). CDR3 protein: CSASLTQSSYNEQFF. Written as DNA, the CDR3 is TGCAGTGCTAGTTTAACTCAGAGCTCCTACAATGAGCAGTTCTTC.

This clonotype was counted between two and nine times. CDR3 nucleotide sequence: TGCGCCAGCAGCCAAGTGATTCCCGGACGGGACGAGCAGTACTTC. This sequence encodes CASSQVIPGRDEQYF. This chain links TRBV4-1 with TRBJ2-7; D gene unclear. Germline CDR1 is MGHRA and CDR2 is YSYEKL. V was shortened by 1 base and J by 5 bases, with 15 bases between the two germline ends. This CDR3 has 15 residues.

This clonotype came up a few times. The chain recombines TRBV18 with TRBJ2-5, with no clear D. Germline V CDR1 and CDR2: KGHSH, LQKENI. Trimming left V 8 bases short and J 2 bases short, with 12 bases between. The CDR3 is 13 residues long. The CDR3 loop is CASVKQTQETQYF. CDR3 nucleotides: TGTGCCAGCGTTAAACAGACGCAAGAGACCCAGTACTTC.